The rows below give T cell receptor beta chains drawn from one sample of a study of cytomegalovirus exposure and HLA in healthy donors. TCRdb's table, derived via immunoSEQ multiplex PCR, lists solely in-frame clones and lacks some. The sample carries fewer than 250,000 clones, 80% to 85% recorded once. Sequencing was carried out using PBMCs. The receptors were sampled from a woman in her twenties or thirties in good health and CMV-seropositive. CDR3s leave out the opening cysteine and the closing phenylalanine or tryptophan. Not all rows give a size; the values are once, few, many and, for expanded clones, a class.

j_call clone_size v_call cdr3_aa
TRBJ2-5 . TRBV4-1 ASSAILLAGGGTQY
TRBJ2-1 . TRBV9 ASSVSGNSYNEQF
TRBJ2-3 . TRBV5-1 ASSLVEDTQY
TRBJ1-2 . TRBV5-4 ASSLEGAYGYT
TRBJ1-2 . TRBV5-1 ASSREVVGARGYT
TRBJ1-5 . TRBV27 ASSQNRDSNQPQH
TRBJ2-3 once TRBV27 ASRSEREVSTDTQY
TRBJ1-2 . TRBV29-1 SVPFGQGNTYGYT
TRBJ2-2 . TRBV30 AHFSGRAGELF
TRBJ1-1 . TRBV18 ASSTTGATEAF
TRBJ2-1 few TRBV4-3 ASSQETSGRASEQF
TRBJ2-7 . TRBV7-2 ASSTYPGTGRPEQY
TRBJ1-2 . TRBV11-2 ASRFGDYGYT
TRBJ2-7 . TRBV27 ASSSGPGYEQY
TRBJ2-2 . TRBV5-4 ASSSTGGGTGELF
TRBJ2-1 . TRBV7-3 ASSLTGTSGAYEQF
TRBJ2-5 . TRBV29-1 SVASGSWAETQY
TRBJ1-1 . TRBV4-2 ASSPTPNTEAF
TRBJ2-5 . TRBV29-1 SVEGRGTPLGTQY
TRBJ2-7 . TRBV5-1 ASSISSDTSSYEQY
TRBJ2-5 . TRBV5-1 ASSPWTGTETQY
TRBJ1-1 . TRBV5-1 ASSLGQMNTEAF
TRBJ1-2 . TRBV28 ASRYVDRGLPYGYT